Included here is one T cell receptor beta chain sequence, with context. The data derive from a study of blood T cell repertoires in COVID-19. Germline V lookup: CDR1 SGHTA, CDR2 FQGNSA. The CDR3 is 17 amino acids. Losses at the gene ends were 4 bases for V and 0 bases for J; bases not matched to a gene: 7. Methods used by the authors: Reference gene primer amplification gave nucleated cell count estimates. Sequencing used immunoSEQ multiplex PCR; TCRdb keeps in-frame clones, though not all of them. The V and J calls and clone size are taken from that table; D and trimming were inferred from the DNA. The table includes over 120,000 clones, 81% detected once.

This clonotype was obtained from a human donor in a cohort sampled during active COVID-19. Sequences were obtained from peripheral blood. The V call is TRBV7-2, the J call TRBJ2-7; 12 bases match TRBD2. CDR3 sequence: CASSSSTSGSPSYEQYF. The CDR3 region has the DNA TGTGCCAGCAGCTCTTCGACTAGCGGGAGCCCCTCCTACGAGCAGTACTTC.